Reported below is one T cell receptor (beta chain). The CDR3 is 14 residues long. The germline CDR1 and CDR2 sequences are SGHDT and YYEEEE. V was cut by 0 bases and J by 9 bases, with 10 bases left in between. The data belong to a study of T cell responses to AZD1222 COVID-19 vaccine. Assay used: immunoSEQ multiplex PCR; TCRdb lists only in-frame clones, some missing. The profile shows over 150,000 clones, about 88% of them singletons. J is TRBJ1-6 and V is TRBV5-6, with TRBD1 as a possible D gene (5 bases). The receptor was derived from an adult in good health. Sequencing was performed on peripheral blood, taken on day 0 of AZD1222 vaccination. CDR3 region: CASSLGQGSSPLHF. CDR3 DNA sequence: TGTGCCAGCAGCTTGGGGCAGGGAAGTTCACCCCTCCACTTT.